Below, 3 T cell receptor beta chains from the same sample are listed, as sequenced in a study of EBV T-cell therapy then PD-1 blockade in nasopharyngeal carcinoma. Clones were sequenced by immunoSEQ multiplex PCR, and TCRdb holds only the in-frame ones, with some missing. The sample carries tens of thousands of clones, over 75% recorded once. Treatment defined: AdE1-LMPpoly-expanded autologous EBV-specific T-cell therapy followed by anti-PD-1 nivolumab. Their antigens are not known. The sample consisted of CD8+ T cells from blood, taken at approximately day 62 from a patient whose treatment included autologous EBV-specific T cells and nivolumab. These receptors all come from a man in his forties with nasopharyngeal carcinoma.

The chain joins TRBV5-6 to TRBJ2-3; 9 bases line up with TRBD1. Germline trimming cut 5 bases from V and 4 bases from J; bases unmatched to any gene: 11. Germline V CDR1 and CDR2: SGHDT, YYEEEE. The CDR3 covers 16 residues. CDR3 in amino acids: CASSPTGTGWADTQYF. CDR3 DNA sequence: TGTGCCAGCAGTCCGACCGGGACAGGGTGGGCAGATACGCAGTATTTT.

V is TRBV28 and J is TRBJ1-5; possible D gene TRBD1, 6 bases. This CDR3 contains 16 residues. CDR1 is MDHEN and CDR2 is SYDVKM in the germline V gene. The germline V and J ends were trimmed by 0 bases and 0 bases, with 9 bases remaining between them. The CDR3 region has the DNA TGTGCCAGCAGTTTATGGGCAGGGGATAGCAATCAGCCCCAGCATTTT. Amino acid sequence: CASSLWAGDSNQPQHF.

This chain links TRBV6-2 or TRBV6-3 with TRBJ2-4, with a possible D match to TRBD2 (6 bases). V lost 2 bases, J lost 15 bases, and 14 bases lay in between. This CDR3 is 12 amino acids long. Germline values: CDR1 MNHEY, CDR2 SVGEGT. The CDR3 DNA is TGTGCCAGCAGTTACCATAGGGAGGCGTGGTACTTC. As protein: CASSYHREAWYF.